Given below is one TCR beta chain in context. The CDR3 sequence is 14 residues long. The V gene's germline CDR1 is SGHTA and CDR2 FQGNSA. V gave up 3 bases and J gave up 1 base, with 9 bases separating them. These data are taken from a study of blood T cell repertoires in COVID-19. On the study more broadly: Acute and convalescent COVID-19 specimens originated in the United States, Italy and Spain. Nucleic acid was either cDNA or gDNA, and it came from T cells, B-cell-depleted T cells, or PBMCs.

As processed by the authors: Nucleated cell counts were estimated from reference gene primer amplification. Only in-frame clones appear in the TCRdb table, and some are missing; sequencing was by immunoSEQ multiplex PCR. The V and J calls and clone size come from that table; D and trimming were worked out from the DNA. The sample contains approximately 170,000 clones, approximately 79% of which appear only once. Sequencing was carried out using peripheral blood. The V and J genes are TRBV7-2 and TRBJ1-1; D may be TRBD1 (6 bases). The sequence was obtained from a woman over 75 with acute or convalescent COVID-19. The CDR3 DNA is TGTGCCAGCAGCTTTAAACAGGGGAACACTGAAGCTTTCTTT. Encoded protein: CASSFKQGNTEAFF.